One TCR beta chain is described in this entry. The antigen remains unidentified. The source of the sample is a study of T cell repertoires in cytomegalovirus infection. The overall study: Carrying CMV and the relevant HLA type showed in public TCR beta signatures.

Germline loops: CDR1 MNHEY, CDR2 SVGEGT. The V gene lost 2 bases and the J gene lost 7 bases, with 15 bases spanning the gap. The CDR3 loop spans 15 amino acids. Study conclusions and caveats: The cumulative frequency of public TCR beta families distinguished individuals who carried CMV together with the relevant HLA. HLA-C-restricted TCR beta clonotypes specific for CMV led the ex vivo response.

Via MiXCR, TCRdb re-called the reads, giving one row per CDR3 protein. The top ten hold roughly a quarter of the sample, which has almost 550,000 distinct CDR3 sequences, 16% seen once. Material: CD8+ T cells from PBMCs. The sequence was obtained from a human donor in good health (CMV status not recorded). Some clones in this sample may be carry-over from other donors' samples. The chain combines TRBV6-2 or TRBV6-3 with TRBJ1-5, with D uncertain. CDR3: CASSYTGWGGQPQHF. CDR3 bases: TGTGCCAGCAGTTACACCGGGTGGGGTGGACAGCCCCAGCATTTT.